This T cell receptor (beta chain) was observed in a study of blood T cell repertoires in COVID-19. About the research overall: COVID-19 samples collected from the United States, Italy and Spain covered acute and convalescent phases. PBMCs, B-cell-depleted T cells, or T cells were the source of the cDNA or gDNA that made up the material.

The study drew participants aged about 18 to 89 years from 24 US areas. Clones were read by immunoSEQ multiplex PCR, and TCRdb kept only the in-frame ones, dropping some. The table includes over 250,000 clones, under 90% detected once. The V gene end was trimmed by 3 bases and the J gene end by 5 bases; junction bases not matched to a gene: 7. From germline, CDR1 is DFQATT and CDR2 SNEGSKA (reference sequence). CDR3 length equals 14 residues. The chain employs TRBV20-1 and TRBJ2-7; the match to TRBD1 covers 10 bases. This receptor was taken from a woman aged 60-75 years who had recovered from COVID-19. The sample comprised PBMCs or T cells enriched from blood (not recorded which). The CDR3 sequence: CSASLTGGIHEQYF. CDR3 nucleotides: TGCAGTGCTAGTTTGACAGGGGGCATCCACGAGCAGTACTTC.